The clone carrying this T cell receptor beta chain was seen a handful of times. Per the original methods: Reference gene primer amplification in the assay estimated nucleated cell counts. Profiling relied on immunoSEQ multiplex PCR, and the TCRdb table lists in-frame clones only, not all of them. The DNA gave D and trimming, while V, J and clone size come from that table. The table has fewer than 130,000 clones, roughly 79% seen once; the top ten hold roughly 17%. The CDR3 is 15 residues long. In germline, CDR1 is SQVTM, CDR2 ANQGSEA. V lost 6 bases to trimming and J lost 2 bases; unmatched junction nucleotides: 8. This entry comes from a study of blood T cell repertoires in COVID-19. For the study at large: Material from acute and convalescent COVID-19 was sourced from the United States, Italy and Spain. Sources were T cells, B-cell-depleted T cells, or PBMCs; the material itself was cDNA or gDNA.

This receptor was taken from a woman older than 75 with active or convalescent COVID-19. The chain uses TRBV29-1 and TRBJ2-5; TRBD2 aligns across 11 bases. Source material: peripheral blood. CDR3 region: CSVKPGLAVQETQYF. DNA for the CDR3: TGCAGCGTAAAGCCGGGACTAGCGGTTCAAGAGACCCAGTACTTC.